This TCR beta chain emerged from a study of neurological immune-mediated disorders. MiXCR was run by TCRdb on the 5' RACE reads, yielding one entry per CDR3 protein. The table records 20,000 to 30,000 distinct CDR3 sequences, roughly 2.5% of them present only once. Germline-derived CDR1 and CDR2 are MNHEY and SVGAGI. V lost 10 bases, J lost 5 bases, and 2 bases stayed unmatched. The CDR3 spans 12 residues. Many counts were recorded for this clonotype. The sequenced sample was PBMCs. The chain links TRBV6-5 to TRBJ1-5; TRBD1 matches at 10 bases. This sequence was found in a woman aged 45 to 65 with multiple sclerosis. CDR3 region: CATGTGDQPQHF. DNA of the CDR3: TGTGCCACCGGGACAGGGGATCAGCCCCAGCATTTT.